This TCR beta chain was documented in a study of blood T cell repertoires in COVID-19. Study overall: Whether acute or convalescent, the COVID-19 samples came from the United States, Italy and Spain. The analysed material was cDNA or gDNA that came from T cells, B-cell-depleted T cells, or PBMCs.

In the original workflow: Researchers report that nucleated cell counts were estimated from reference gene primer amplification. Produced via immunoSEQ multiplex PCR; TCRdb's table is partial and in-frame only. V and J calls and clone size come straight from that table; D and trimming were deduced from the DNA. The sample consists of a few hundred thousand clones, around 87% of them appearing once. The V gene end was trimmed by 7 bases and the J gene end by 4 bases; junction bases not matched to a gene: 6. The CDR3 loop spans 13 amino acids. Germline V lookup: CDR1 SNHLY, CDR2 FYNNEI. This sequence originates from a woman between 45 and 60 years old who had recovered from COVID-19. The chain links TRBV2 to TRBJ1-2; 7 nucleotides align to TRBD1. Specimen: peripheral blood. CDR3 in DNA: TGTGCCAGCACCAACAACAGGGGCTATGGCTACACCTTC. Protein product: CASTNNRGYGYTF.